The clone carrying this T cell receptor beta chain was seen many times. Construction of the TCR beta libraries employed iRepertoire HTBI primers in conjunction with Arm-PCR of CDR3 regions. TCRdb re-called the multiplex PCR reads through MiXCR, storing one row per CDR3 protein. Of 320,000 or so distinct CDR3 sequences in the sample, over 15% were seen once. The record originates from a study of regulatory T cells in long-lasting Graves disease. Documented time point: newly diagnosed GD, antithyroid drugs for less than 3 months. PBMCs were the source of the RNA used for TCR sequencing. Trimming stripped 2 bases from V and 6 bases from J, with 4 bases between. From germline, CDR1 is ENHRY and CDR2 SYGVKD. CDR3 length: 12 amino acids.

Source: peripheral blood mononuclear cells (PBMCs), taken at new diagnosis, from a patient treated with antithyroid drugs. This sequence was found in a female donor with Graves disease. V and J are TRBV10-3 and TRBJ1-4; D remains unclear. This CDR3 reads CAISEADEKLFF. In DNA, the CDR3 is TGTGCCATCAGTGAGGCCGATGAAAAACTGTTTTTT.